These T cell receptor beta chains were read from a single sample in a study of early T cells in non-severe SARS-CoV-2 infection. TCRdb processed the 5' RACE reads anew with MiXCR; each CDR3 protein has one entry. This table holds some 96,000 distinct CDR3 sequences, roughly an eighth found once. Material: whole blood. The receptor source for this set is an adult who was a healthcare worker with PCR-confirmed SARS-CoV-2 infection or an uninfected control (not recorded which). CDR3s include the opening cysteine and the closing phenylalanine or tryptophan. The D gene is left open where the match is weak. Size values are once, few and many counts, or a class for expanded clones, and some rows have none.

TRBD1 . TRBJ2-3 17 TRBV12-3/TRBV12-4 CASTSRPQGQGSDTQYF TGTGCCAGCACCTCCCGACCCCAGGGACAGGGTAGCGATACGCAGTATTTT
. . TRBJ2-3 18 TRBV21-1 CASSRTRTDQTLTDTQYF TGTGCCAGCAGCCGCACGCGGACGGATCAAACCCTCACAGATACGCAGTATTTT
TRBD1 . TRBJ2-1 11 TRBV29-1 CSVYWTGEQFF TGCAGCGTCTATTGGACAGGCGAGCAGTTCTTC
. many TRBJ2-3 12 TRBV29-1 CSWQPSTDTQYF TGCAGTTGGCAGCCTAGCACAGATACGCAGTATTTT
. . TRBJ2-7 17 TRBV6-5 CASSYNFGASFYYEQYF TGTGCCAGCAGTTACAATTTTGGGGCGTCGTTTTACTACGAGCAGTACTTC
. few TRBJ1-1 15 TRBV6-1 CASSEADRWRTEAFF TGTGCCAGCAGTGAGGCCGATCGGTGGAGAACTGAAGCTTTCTTT
. many TRBJ2-7 14 TRBV4-1 CASSRFRTSYEQYF TGCGCCAGCAGCCGGTTTCGGACCTCCTACGAGCAGTACTTC
. . TRBJ1-5 15 TRBV4-1 CASTLDRSSNQPQHF TGCGCCAGCACTCTAGACAGGTCAAGCAATCAGCCCCAGCATTTT
TRBD2 few TRBJ2-1 19 TRBV24-1 CATSAGLAGPSPNLDEQFF TGTGCCACCAGCGCGGGACTAGCGGGACCAAGTCCCAATTTGGATGAGCAGTTCTTC
. many TRBJ2-5 14 TRBV5-1 CASSLGGTGETQYF TGCGCCAGCAGCTTGGGAGGGACCGGGGAGACCCAGTACTTC
TRBD1 . TRBJ1-1 15 TRBV2 CASRGPGTGGTEAFF TGTGCCAGCAGGGGACCCGGGACAGGGGGGACTGAAGCTTTCTTT
. few TRBJ2-2 19 TRBV7-8 CASSHPCPDDTAWHREPFF TGTGCCAGCAGCCACCCATGCCCCGACGACACCGCGTGGCACCGGGAGCCGTTTTTT
TRBD1 . TRBJ2-3 16 TRBV9 CASSSQGARSTDTQYF TGTGCCAGCAGCTCTCAGGGGGCGCGGAGCACAGATACGCAGTATTTT
TRBD1 many TRBJ2-1 15 TRBV24-1 CATSEGTAPYNEQFF TGTGCCACCAGTGAGGGGACAGCTCCCTACAATGAGCAGTTCTTC
. . TRBJ1-5 14 TRBV9 CASSVQGASGPQHF TGTGCCAGCAGCGTTCAAGGGGCCAGTGGGCCCCAGCATTTT
. once TRBJ2-1 12 TRBV15 CATSSGYNEQFF TGTGCCACCAGCAGCGGGTACAATGAGCAGTTCTTC
. many TRBJ1-5 14 TRBV7-9 CASSSGRLDRPQHF TGTGCCAGCAGCTCCGGACGGCTTGATCGACCCCAGCATTTT
. . TRBJ2-1 13 TRBV28 CASRGGLYNEQFF TGTGCCAGCAGGGGGGGACTTTACAATGAGCAGTTCTTC
TRBD1 many TRBJ2-7 13 TRBV20-1 CSAPGQGLYEQYF TGCAGTGCTCCGGGACAGGGACTCTACGAGCAGTACTTC
. many TRBJ1-1 12 TRBV6-2/TRBV6-3 CASSYVRAEAFF TGTGCCAGCAGTTATGTTCGGGCTGAAGCTTTCTTT
. . TRBJ2-1 20 TRBV20-1 CSARDQPGGILYSSYNEQFF TGCAGTGCTAGAGATCAACCGGGTGGAATTTTATATAGCTCCTACAATGAGCAGTTCTTC
. many TRBJ2-5 12 TRBV29-1 CSVEVRQETQYF TGCAGCGTTGAGGTGCGGCAAGAGACCCAGTACTTC
TRBD1 . TRBJ1-2 14 TRBV7-2 CARSPQGQGMSYTF TGTGCCAGGAGCCCCCAGGGACAGGGGATGAGCTACACCTTC
. many TRBJ2-1 13 TRBV7-6 CASSYTFGDEQFF TGTGCCAGCAGCTATACCTTCGGTGATGAGCAGTTCTTC
TRBD2 many TRBJ2-3 16 TRBV11-2 CASSPGLASLTDTQYF TGTGCCAGCAGCCCCGGACTAGCTTCTTTAACAGATACGCAGTATTTT
. . TRBJ2-2 14 TRBV7-3 CASSLSGSWGELFF TGTGCCAGCAGCTTAAGCGGTAGTTGGGGGGAGCTGTTTTTT
. . TRBJ1-1 17 TRBV6-1 CASSVLDSRGMNTEAFF TGTGCCAGCAGTGTTTTGGATTCGAGGGGAATGAACACTGAAGCTTTCTTT
. . TRBJ2-7 15 TRBV20-1 CSARDATEPSYEQYF TGCAGTGCTAGAGATGCAACGGAACCCTCCTACGAGCAGTACTTC
TRBD1 many TRBJ2-7 16 TRBV6-5 CASRSTPRTGAYEQYF TGTGCCAGCAGATCTACACCCAGGACAGGAGCCTACGAGCAGTACTTC
. many TRBJ1-3 16 TRBV11-2 CASSLVPGASGNTIYF TGTGCCAGCAGCTTAGTGCCGGGGGCTTCTGGAAACACCATATATTTT
. . TRBJ2-3 13 TRBV3-1 CASSQDGKMTQYF TGTGCCAGCAGCCAAGATGGAAAAATGACGCAGTATTTT
TRBD1 . TRBJ2-1 14 TRBV6-6 CASSYGTVNNEQFF TGTGCCAGCAGTTACGGGACAGTTAACAATGAGCAGTTCTTC
. . TRBJ1-1 13 TRBV6-6 CTSSSPVGQGAFF TGTACCAGCAGCTCTCCGGTCGGCCAAGGGGCTTTCTTT
. . TRBJ1-1 14 TRBV28 CASTTPPRKSEAFF TGTGCCAGCACCACGCCCCCTAGGAAGTCCGAAGCTTTCTTT
. few TRBJ2-5 15 TRBV11-2 CASSTQQEYQETQYF TGTGCCAGCAGCACGCAACAGGAGTACCAAGAGACCCAGTACTTC
. . TRBJ2-7 15 TRBV14 CASSSGGWTSYEQYF TGTGCCAGCAGCTCCGGAGGGTGGACTTCCTACGAGCAGTACTTC
. . TRBJ2-1 14 TRBV6-4 CASPKPGRYNEQFF TGTGCCAGCCCCAAACCAGGGAGGTACAATGAGCAGTTCTTC
. many TRBJ2-1 13 TRBV3-1 CASSRFSYNEQFF TGTGCCAGCAGCCGTTTCTCCTACAATGAGCAGTTCTTC
. many TRBJ2-3 16 TRBV11-2 CASSSRFTTRTDTQYF TGTGCCAGCAGCTCACGGTTCACAACCCGGACAGATACGCAGTATTTT
TRBD1 many TRBJ1-3 18 TRBV28 CASSQRKKTGSSGNTIYF TGTGCCAGCAGCCAAAGGAAAAAGACAGGGAGCTCTGGAAACACCATATATTTT
. few TRBJ1-6 12 TRBV28 CASSRGQSPLHF TGTGCCAGCAGTCGGGGTCAGTCACCCCTCCACTTT
TRBD1 . TRBJ2-7 15 TRBV28 CASRPPGQRIYEQYF TGTGCCAGTCGACCGCCGGGACAGAGGATCTACGAGCAGTACTTC
TRBD1 many TRBJ2-3 14 TRBV20-1 CSAPGQQRTDTQYF TGCAGTGCCCCGGGACAGCAGCGCACAGATACGCAGTATTTT
. . TRBJ1-2 15 TRBV18 CASSPERQSRYGYTF TGTGCCAGCTCACCGGAAAGACAGAGTCGCTATGGCTACACCTTC
TRBD1 few TRBJ1-5 15 TRBV28 CASREQGVSNQPQHF TGTGCCAGCAGGGAGCAGGGGGTTAGCAATCAGCCCCAGCATTTT
TRBD1 many TRBJ2-7 14 TRBV5-1 CASSSGQNNYEQYF TGCGCCAGCAGCTCGGGACAGAATAACTACGAGCAGTACTTC
. few TRBJ1-2 14 TRBV18 CASSPLDSPYGYTF TGTGCCAGCTCACCCCTGGACAGTCCCTATGGCTACACCTTC